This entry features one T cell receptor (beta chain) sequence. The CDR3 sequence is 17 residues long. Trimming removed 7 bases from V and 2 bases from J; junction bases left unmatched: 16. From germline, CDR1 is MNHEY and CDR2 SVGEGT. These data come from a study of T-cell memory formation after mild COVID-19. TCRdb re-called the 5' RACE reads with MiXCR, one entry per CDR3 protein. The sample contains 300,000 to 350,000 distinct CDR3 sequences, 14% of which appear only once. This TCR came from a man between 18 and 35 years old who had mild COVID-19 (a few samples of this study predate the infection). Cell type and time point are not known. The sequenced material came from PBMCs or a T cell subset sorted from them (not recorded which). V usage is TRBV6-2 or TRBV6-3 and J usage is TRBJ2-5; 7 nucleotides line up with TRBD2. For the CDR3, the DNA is TGTGCCAGCACCGACGGTTTACGCGGGACTATACAAGAGACCCAGTACTTC. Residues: CASTDGLRGTIQETQYF.